Presented here are 27 T cell receptor beta chains from one specimen sequenced in a study of T-cell memory formation after mild COVID-19. TCRdb ran MiXCR on the 5' RACE reads and lists one entry per CDR3 protein. This sample has roughly 170,000 distinct CDR3 sequences; 18% occur once, and the top ten carry roughly 4.3%. Source material: PBMCs or a T cell subset sorted from them (not recorded which). The receptor set was obtained from a man aged 18-30 years who had mild COVID-19 (a few samples of this study predate the infection). Cell type and time point are not known.

This clonotype appeared a few times. V and J are TRBV2 and TRBJ1-4; tentative D call: TRBD1 (5 bases). With 7 bases removed from V and 3 bases from J, the gap between germline ends came to 12 bases. Germline CDR1 is SNHLY and CDR2 is FYNNEI. The CDR3 extends over 14 amino acids. The CDR3 DNA reads as TGTGCCAGCATTTTCCGGGGGGCTAATGAAAAACTGTTTTTT. This sequence encodes CASIFRGANEKLFF.

The J gene is TRBJ2-5, the V gene TRBV5-5; no clear D gene. The CDR3 length is 14 residues. Germline CDR1 SGHKS, CDR2 YYEKEE (reference sequence). Trimming left V 1 base short and J 3 bases short, with 10 bases between. The chain's CDR3 is CASSLLRSKETQYF. CDR3 nucleotides: TGTGCCAGCAGCTTGCTCAGGAGCAAAGAGACCCAGTACTTC.

This clonotype was recorded a few times. The V call is TRBV7-6, the J call TRBJ2-3; 7 bases line up with TRBD2. Germline CDR1 and CDR2: SGHVS and FNYEAQ. Trimming at V came to 6 bases and at J to 6 bases, leaving 3 bases not matched to a gene. The CDR3 runs to 12 residues. CDR3 sequence reads: CASRTGGDTQYF. CDR3 nucleotide sequence: TGTGCCAGCAGAACCGGGGGGGATACGCAGTATTTT.

The chain joins TRBV4-2 to TRBJ2-7, with D hard to call. From germline, CDR1 is LGHNA and CDR2 YNFKEQ. CDR3 length: 14 amino acids. With 1 base removed from V and 2 bases from J, the gap between germline ends came to 9 bases. Here the CDR3 DNA reads TGTGCCAGCAGCCAAGCGGGCAGGCCCTACGAGCAGTACTTC. Its protein is CASSQAGRPYEQYF.

This clonotype was seen a few times. This sequence joins TRBV3-1 and TRBJ1-1; D is ambiguous. Per germline, CDR1 LGHDT and CDR2 YNNKEL (reference sequence). V was pared by 0 bases and J by 7 bases, with 6 bases between. The CDR3 consists of 12 residues. The CDR3 nucleotides read TGTGCCAGCAGCCAAGATTTTGGTGAAGCTTTCTTT. It specifies CASSQDFGEAFF.

This clonotype was seen a few times. This chain uses TRBV29-1 with TRBJ2-1; D might be TRBD1 or TRBD2, each matching 5 bases. V lost 0 bases and J 3 bases, leaving 12 bases between the germline ends. CDR1 SQVTM and CDR2 ANQGSEA come from the germline V gene. The CDR3 consists of 15 residues. The CDR3 nucleotides are TGCAGCGTTGAAGATAAGAGGGGTTTCTACAATGAGCAGTTCTTC. Encoded protein: CSVEDKRGFYNEQFF.

The chain joins TRBV7-9 to TRBJ2-7; D gene uncertain. The CDR3 consists of 11 residues. Trimming pared 1 base from V and 9 bases from J, leaving 7 bases between. Germline V gives CDR1 SEHNR, CDR2 FQNEAQ (reference sequence). The CDR3 reads CASSLGSSQYF. In nucleotides, the CDR3 is TGTGCCAGCAGCTTAGGCAGTTCGCAGTACTTC.

J is TRBJ2-7 and V is TRBV4-3; TRBD1 might be the D (6 bases). This CDR3 has 16 amino acids. V lost 1 base, J lost 2 bases, and 15 bases lay in between. Germline assignment: CDR1 LGHNA and CDR2 YSLEER. CDR3 residues: CASSQGGPGHPYEQYF. The CDR3 region has the DNA TGCGCCAGCAGCCAAGGGGGACCGGGACACCCCTACGAGCAGTACTTC.

This clonotype has more than one count but fewer than ten. V is TRBV12-3 or TRBV12-4 and J is TRBJ1-2, with unresolved D. The length of the CDR3 is 11 residues. The V end was cut by 4 bases, the J end by 8 bases, with 8 bases between. CDR3 residues: CASSSTVGYTF. In DNA, the CDR3 is TGTGCCAGCAGTTCTACAGTCGGCTACACCTTC.

J is TRBJ2-5 and V is TRBV9; 11 bases are a match to TRBD2. The germline CDR1 and CDR2 sequences are SGDLS and YYNGEE. V dropped 1 base and J dropped 5; count of bases not matched to a gene: 4. The CDR3 spans 15 residues. The CDR3 coding sequence is TGTGCCAGCAGCGTACGACTAGCGGGGTTGGAGACCCAGTACTTC. It translates to CASSVRLAGLETQYF. Combining the CDR3 with reference TRBV9 and TRBJ2-5 gives the whole variable domain DSGVTQTPKHLITATGQRVTLRCSPRSGDLSVYWYQQSLDQGLQFLIQYYNGEERAKGNILERFSAQQFPDLHSELNLSSLELGDSALYFCASSVRLAGLETQYFGPGTRLLVL.

This clonotype was picked up a small number of times. The J gene is TRBJ2-7, the V gene TRBV12-3 or TRBV12-4; D gene uncertain. The V end was cut by 6 bases, the J end by 0 bases, with 36 bases between. This CDR3 comprises 22 residues. The chain's CDR3 is CASSQRLSPRHPLIWTSYEQYF. The DNA of the CDR3 is TGTGCCAGCAGCCAAAGGTTATCCCCGAGACACCCGCTCATATGGACCTCCTACGAGCAGTACTTC.

This clonotype was recorded a few times. This chain links TRBV4-3 with TRBJ2-3; 9 bases fit TRBD1. Germline V gene data show CDR1 as LGHNA and CDR2 as YSLEER. The trim removed 0 bases at V and 5 bases at J, leaving 6 bases unmatched. CDR3 size: 16 residues. The CDR3 loop is CASSQEGQGGGDTQYF. Here the CDR3 DNA reads TGCGCCAGCAGCCAAGAGGGACAGGGTGGGGGAGATACGCAGTATTTT.

Comment on this clonotype: A clone one base away is much larger, so this may be a read error. V usage is TRBV3-1 and J usage is TRBJ1-2; D is ambiguous. CDR3 length: 13 amino acids. Germline CDR1 and CDR2: LGHDT and YNNKEL (reference sequence). Trimming stripped 4 bases from V and 2 bases from J, with 8 bases between. CDR3 in DNA: TGTGCCAGCAGCCCGGCCAAGAACTATGGCTACACCTTC. Its translation is CASSPAKNYGYTF.

V is TRBV6-5 and J is TRBJ2-2; 9 bases match TRBD1. The CDR3 extends over 15 amino acids. In germline, CDR1 is MNHEY, CDR2 SVGAGI. Trimming took 6 bases from V and 5 from J; bases not matched to a gene: 7. In DNA form, the CDR3 reads TGTGCCAGCAGGAACCGGGACAGGGTAACCGGGGAGCTGTTTTTT. This sequence encodes CASRNRDRVTGELFF.

This clonotype was seen a handful of times. This sequence joins TRBV4-2 and TRBJ2-3; the match to TRBD2 covers 7 bases. The CDR3 is 16 amino acids. The V gene's germline CDR1 is LGHNA and CDR2 YNFKEQ. The trim removed 0 bases at V and 1 base at J, leaving 4 bases unmatched. CDR3 region: CASSQDLGLRTDTQYF. CDR3 in DNA: TGTGCCAGCAGCCAAGATTTGGGACTACGCACAGATACGCAGTATTTT.

This clonotype has more than one count but fewer than ten. V is TRBV5-1 and J is TRBJ2-5, with D perhaps matching TRBD2 (6 bases). CDR1 SGHRS and CDR2 YFSETQ come from the germline V gene. Trimming pared 5 bases from V and 3 bases from J, leaving 11 bases between. This CDR3 region has 13 residues. In DNA, the CDR3 is TGCGCCAGCAGGCGGGGAATGGAAGAGACCCAGTACTTC. Translation: CASRRGMEETQYF.

J is TRBJ1-5 and V is TRBV11-2; D unclear. V was clipped by 4 bases and J by 3 bases, with 7 bases between them. This CDR3 comprises 13 residues. In germline, CDR1 is SGHAT, CDR2 FQNNGV. The CDR3 DNA follows: TGTGCCAGCAGCTCTCAAAACAATCAGCCCCAGCATTTT. Protein: CASSSQNNQPQHF.

The chain is built from TRBV3-1 and TRBJ1-2; D ambiguous. Germline CDR1 LGHDT, CDR2 YNNKEL (reference sequence). V lost 0 bases to trimming and J lost 10 bases, with 12 bases between them. The CDR3 is 13 residues long. The chain's CDR3 is CASSQDFRATYTF. The CDR3, as DNA: TGTGCCAGCAGCCAAGATTTTAGGGCAACCTACACCTTC.

J is TRBJ1-2 and V is TRBV9; 8 nucleotides line up with TRBD1. The CDR3 covers 14 residues. Germline assignment: CDR1 SGDLS and CDR2 YYNGEE. J lost 4 bases, V lost 4 bases, and 6 bases had no gene match. The CDR3, as DNA: TGTGCCAGCAGCAAGGAGGACAGGGTCTATGGCTACACCTTC. Translation: CASSKEDRVYGYTF.

The V gene is TRBV5-1, the J gene TRBJ2-2; possibly TRBD1 or TRBD2 for D (6 bases each). In germline, CDR1 is SGHRS, CDR2 YFSETQ. V lost 2 bases and J lost 1, with 18 bases in between. This CDR3 spans 18 amino acids. CDR3 region: CASSFSPHGGQNTGELFF. The CDR3 coding sequence is TGCGCCAGCAGCTTCTCCCCTCACGGGGGCCAGAACACCGGGGAGCTGTTTTTT.

Ten or more counts support this clonotype. The rearrangement uses TRBV5-1 and TRBJ2-1; the D gene is possibly TRBD2 (6 bases). From germline, CDR1 is SGHRS and CDR2 YFSETQ. V lost 0 bases and J lost 4, with 8 bases in between. The CDR3 consists of 14 residues. CDR3 sequence reads: CASSLELAYNEQFF. CDR3 bases: TGCGCCAGCAGCTTGGAACTAGCTTACAATGAGCAGTTCTTC. The variable domain in full, completed from reference TRBV5-1 and TRBJ2-1, reads KAGVTQTPRYLIKTRGQQVTLSCSPISGHRSVSWYQQTPGQGLQFLFEYFSETQRNKGNFPGRFSGRQFSNSRSEMNVSTLELGDSALYLCASSLELAYNEQFFGPGTRLTVL.

This clonotype turned up a few times. The V gene is TRBV24-1, the J gene TRBJ2-1, with TRBD1 identical over 7 bases. The junction had 10 bases not matched to a gene; V was cut back by 4 bases and J by 2 bases. The CDR3 is 17 amino acids. The V gene's germline CDR1 is KGHDR and CDR2 SFDVKD. Here the CDR3 DNA reads TGTGCCACCAGTGAATCCCCCGGGACAGACACCTACAATGAGCAGTTCTTC. Its protein product is CATSESPGTDTYNEQFF.

This clonotype turned up a few times. The J gene is TRBJ2-1, the V gene TRBV7-2; D possibly corresponds to TRBD1 (5 bases). CDR1 and CDR2 from the germline V gene are SGHTA and FQGNSA. Deletions cut 5 bases from V and 5 bases from J, with 13 bases between. There are 14 residues in the CDR3. Here the CDR3 DNA reads TGTGCCAGCAGCCCTACAGGAGCCAACAATGAGCAGTTCTTC. Its translation: CASSPTGANNEQFF.

This clonotype was seen a few times. The CDR3 DNA reads as TGTGCCAGCAGGCCAGGGGGCTACTCCTACGAGCAGTACTTC. Translated: CASRPGGYSYEQYF. V is TRBV7-2 and J is TRBJ2-7; 8 bases line up with TRBD1. The germline CDR1 and CDR2 sequences are SGHTA and FQGNSA. This CDR3 spans 14 amino acids. V shed 6 bases, J shed 0 bases, and the junction held 4 bases outside the gene matches.

This chain connects TRBV7-2 to TRBJ2-5; D is perhaps TRBD2 (6 bases). V lost 1 base and J 7 bases, leaving 16 bases between the germline ends. This CDR3 region has 15 residues. The germline gives CDR1 SGHTA, CDR2 FQGNSA. CDR3 nucleotides: TGTGCCAGCAGCTTAGGGGGGGATTCCGCCGGGACCCAGTACTTC. As protein: CASSLGGDSAGTQYF.

The chain recombines TRBV7-2 with TRBJ2-5, with D perhaps assigned TRBD1 or TRBD2 (6 bases each). This CDR3 contains 14 residues. Trimming took 7 bases from V and 4 from J, leaving 16 bases between them. From germline, CDR1 is SGHTA and CDR2 FQGNSA. DNA for the CDR3: TGTGCCAGCAAGAGGGGGGACCCAGGAGAGACCCAGTACTTC. It translates to CASKRGDPGETQYF.

V gene TRBV7-9 combines with J gene TRBJ1-1; D unclear. Germline-derived CDR1 and CDR2 are SEHNR and FQNEAQ (reference sequence). This CDR3 spans 12 amino acids. The germline V and J ends were trimmed by 2 bases and 6 bases, with 7 bases remaining between them. CDR3 amino acids: CASSLSSSEAFF. The CDR3 DNA sequence: TGTGCCAGCAGCTTATCGTCGTCTGAAGCTTTCTTT.